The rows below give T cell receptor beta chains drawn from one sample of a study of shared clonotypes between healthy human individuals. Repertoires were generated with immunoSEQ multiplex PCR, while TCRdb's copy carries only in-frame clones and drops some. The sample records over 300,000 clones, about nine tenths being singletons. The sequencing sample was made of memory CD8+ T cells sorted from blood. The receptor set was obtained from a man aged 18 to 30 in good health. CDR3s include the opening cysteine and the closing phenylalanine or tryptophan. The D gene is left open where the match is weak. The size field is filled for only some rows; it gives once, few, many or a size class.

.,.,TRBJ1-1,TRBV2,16,CASSAQRTVLNTEAFF
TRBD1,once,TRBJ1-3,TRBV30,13,CAWRGTGLQPSYF
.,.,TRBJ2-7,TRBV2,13,CARGTRDLDEQYF
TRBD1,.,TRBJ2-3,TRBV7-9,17,CASSLASDRGGTDTQYF
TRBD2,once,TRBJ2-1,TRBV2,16,CASSSAGTSAYNEQFF
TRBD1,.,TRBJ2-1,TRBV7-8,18,CASSSYGTEERTYNEQFF
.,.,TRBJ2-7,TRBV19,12,CASSGLTYEQYF
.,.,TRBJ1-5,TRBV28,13,CASSWGPGQPQHF
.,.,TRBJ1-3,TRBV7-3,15,CASSLDGSSGNTIYF
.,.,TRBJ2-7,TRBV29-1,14,CSVEDEFSSYEQYF
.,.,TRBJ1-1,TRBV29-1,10,CSVWNTEAFF
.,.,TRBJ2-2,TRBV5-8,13,CASSWDQTGELFF
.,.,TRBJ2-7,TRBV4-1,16,CASSQDGASASYEQYF
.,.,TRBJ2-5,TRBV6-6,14,CASSQDGFQETQYF
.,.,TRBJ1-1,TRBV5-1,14,CASSLTGYSTEAFF
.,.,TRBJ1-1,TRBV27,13,CASRSPVNTEAFF
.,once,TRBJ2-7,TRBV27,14,CASSPGGAIYEQYF